Shown below are 24 T cell receptor beta chains from a single sample sequenced in a study of cytomegalovirus exposure and HLA in healthy donors. This PCR relied on a set of 60 Vbeta primers and 13 Jbeta primers. The assay was immunoSEQ multiplex PCR, and TCRdb's table has in-frame clones only and misses some. The sample consists of 100,000 to 150,000 clones, more than 70% of them appearing once. The sequenced sample was PBMCs. The source is a woman aged 60-75 years in good health and CMV-seronegative.

CDR3: CASSLTSGGYEQYF. For the CDR3, the DNA is TGTGCCAGCAGTCTGACTAGCGGGGGCTACGAGCAGTACTTC. This chain links TRBV6-5 with TRBJ2-7, with TRBD2 identical over 12 bases. The CDR3 covers 14 residues. Trimming took 5 bases from V and 3 from J; bases not matched to a gene: 2. The germline V gene encodes CDR1 MNHEY and CDR2 SVGAGI.

This clone appeared a few times. The V call is TRBV18, the J call TRBJ2-2; 7 bases map to TRBD1. Germline V gene lookup returns CDR1 KGHSH and CDR2 LQKENI. V was pared by 3 bases and J by 3 bases, with 10 bases of the junction left unmatched. The CDR3 covers 17 residues. The CDR3 sequence is CASSPIQGSLDTGELFF. CDR3 sequence (DNA): TGTGCCAGCTCACCGATACAGGGGTCCCTGGACACCGGGGAGCTGTTTTTT.

The V call is TRBV27, the J call TRBJ2-7; D is possibly TRBD1 (5 bases). V lost 6 bases to trimming and J lost 3 bases, with 18 bases between them. The CDR3 covers 15 residues. The germline V gene encodes CDR1 MNHEY and CDR2 SMNVEV (reference sequence). The DNA of the CDR3 is TGTGCCAGCAGACCGGACACGGCCACTCTCTACGAGCAGTACTTC. It encodes CASRPDTATLYEQYF.

The table lists this clone with a few counts. The J gene is TRBJ1-3, the V gene TRBV6-1, with D possibly TRBD1 on 5 matching bases. CDR1 and CDR2 from the germline V gene are MNHNS and SASEGT. CDR3 size: 15 residues. V lost 4 bases and J lost 0, with 10 bases in between. In DNA form, the CDR3 reads TGTGCCAGCAGTGTCCGACAGTTCTCTGGAAACACCATATATTTT. Amino acid sequence: CASSVRQFSGNTIYF.

V gene TRBV2 combines with J gene TRBJ2-1, with TRBD1 matching 10 bases. Per the germline V gene, CDR1 is SNHLY and CDR2 is FYNNEI. V lost 3 bases, J lost 4 bases, and 6 bases stayed unmatched. The CDR3 extends over 16 amino acids. For the CDR3, the DNA is TGTGCCAGCAGTGACCTTCCGGGACAGGGGTACAATGAGCAGTTCTTC. Translated, it gives CASSDLPGQGYNEQFF.

CDR3 sequence (DNA): TGCGCCAGCAGTCCCGGGCAGGGGGCCTATAGCAATCAGCCCCAGCATTTT. This sequence encodes CASSPGQGAYSNQPQHF. The rearrangement uses TRBV23-1 and TRBJ1-5; 8 bases line up with TRBD1. TRBV23-1 is annotated as an ORF whose role is uncertain. V gave up 4 bases and J gave up 0 bases; unmatched junction bases: 8. The CDR3 is 17 residues long.

This chain connects TRBV5-1 to TRBJ2-2, with 9 positions matching TRBD2. The germline V gene encodes CDR1 SGHRS and CDR2 YFSETQ. Losses at the gene ends were 2 bases for V and 2 bases for J; bases not matched to a gene: 7. The CDR3 length is 17 residues. The CDR3 DNA reads as TGCGCCAGCAGCTTTGTAGCGGGGGCCCTAAACACCGGGGAGCTGTTTTTT. Translation: CASSFVAGALNTGELFF.

The chain carries TRBV19 and TRBJ2-5; 10 positions match TRBD2. The J call is doubtful: the DNA matches TRBJ2-7 better. Germline lookup yields CDR1 LNHDA and CDR2 SQIVND (reference sequence). This CDR3 region has 16 residues. For the CDR3, the DNA is TGTGCCAGTAGTATAGGGAGCGGGAGGGCCGTCTACGAGCAGTACTTC. It yields the protein CASSIGSGRAVYEQYF.

This clone showed up just a few times. J is TRBJ2-1 and V is TRBV28, with 7 bases that match TRBD2. The CDR3 spans 17 residues. V gave up 6 bases and J gave up 8 bases; unmatched junction bases: 19. Germline V gene data show CDR1 as MDHEN and CDR2 as SYDVKM. CDR3 bases: TGTGCCAGCAGCCCCCGGGACTACCAGATCTCTGCGGATGAGCAGTTCTTC. Translating gives CASSPRDYQISADEQFF.

The chain combines TRBV7-6 with TRBJ2-5, with TRBD2 identical over 9 bases. CDR1 and CDR2 from the germline V gene are SGHVS and FNYEAQ. The CDR3 spans 17 residues. V was pared by 3 bases and J by 5 bases, with 13 bases of the junction left unmatched. CDR3 sequence: CASSLGLVSGGGETQYF. The CDR3, as DNA: TGTGCCAGCAGCTTGGGACTGGTTAGCGGGGGCGGGGAGACCCAGTACTTC.

The V call is TRBV7-6, the J call TRBJ2-6, with 8 nucleotides matching TRBD1. The CDR3 sequence is 17 residues long. Unmatched junction bases numbered 9, after V lost 8 bases and J lost 0 bases. CDR1 and CDR2 (germline): SGHVS, FNYEAQ. CDR3 sequence (DNA): TGTGCCAGCCCCAATCGGGACAGGTTCTCTGGGGCCAACGTCCTGACTTTC. This gives the protein CASPNRDRFSGANVLTF.

The chain combines TRBV15 with TRBJ2-1; TRBD1 matches at 9 bases. The CDR3 sequence is 15 residues long. Per germline, CDR1 LNHNV and CDR2 YYDKDF (reference sequence). With 5 bases clipped from V and 5 bases from J, the junction kept 7 bases outside the gene matches. CDR3 region: CATSPWDRANNEQFF. DNA of the CDR3: TGTGCCACCAGCCCATGGGACAGGGCGAACAATGAGCAGTTCTTC.

The V call is TRBV10-3, the J call TRBJ1-2; D is unclear. Trimming removed 3 bases from V and 3 bases from J, with 17 bases in between. In germline, CDR1 is ENHRY, CDR2 SYGVKD. There are 16 residues in the CDR3. The CDR3 protein is CAISDPGRVGDYGYTF. The CDR3 DNA sequence: TGTGCCATCAGTGACCCCGGGAGGGTGGGCGACTATGGCTACACCTTC.

The rearrangement uses TRBV2 and TRBJ2-7, with TRBD1 matching 9 bases. The CDR3 is 15 residues long. From germline, CDR1 is SNHLY and CDR2 FYNNEI. The J segment lost 3 bases and the V segment lost 11 bases, leaving 14 bases of the junction unmatched. This chain's CDR3 is CAGRGLPGQGYEQYF. The CDR3, as DNA: TGTGCCGGACGAGGACTTCCGGGACAGGGCTACGAGCAGTACTTC.

The sample holds one count of this clone. V is TRBV27 and J is TRBJ1-4; no reliable D call. The CDR3 loop spans 14 amino acids. The germline V gene encodes CDR1 MNHEY and CDR2 SMNVEV (reference sequence). V was cut by 6 bases and J by 8 bases, with 16 bases left in between. CDR3 in DNA: TGTGCCAGCAGAGCCTTGGCGGGCGGGGAAAAACTGTTTTTT. It translates to CASRALAGGEKLFF.

The gene calls are TRBV10-3 and TRBJ2-5, with 8 positions matching TRBD1. This CDR3 has 16 residues. Germline lookup yields CDR1 ENHRY and CDR2 SYGVKD. J lost 5 bases, V lost 3 bases, and 11 bases had no gene match. CDR3 amino acids: CAISDPVQGAGETQYF. The CDR3 coding sequence is TGTGCCATCAGTGACCCTGTGCAGGGGGCGGGGGAGACCCAGTACTTC.

This clone was observed a handful of times. A junction end diverges from the germline sequence, so it may reflect a read error. The rearrangement joins TRBV7-9 to TRBJ2-5, with 8 positions matching TRBD1. The germline CDR1 and CDR2 sequences are SEHNR and FQNEAQ (reference sequence). The CDR3 spans 15 residues. This CDR3 is CSSSPDRGVRETQYF. The CDR3 region has the DNA TGTTCCAGCAGCCCCGACAGGGGAGTGAGAGAGACCCAGTACTTC.

This sequence joins TRBV10-3 and TRBJ2-2; 11 bases map to TRBD1. Germline CDR1 ENHRY, CDR2 SYGVKD. The CDR3 runs 18 residues. Germline trimming cut 2 bases from V and 5 bases from J; bases unmatched to any gene: 10. The CDR3 sequence is CAISERPPGQGGTGELFF. CDR3 in DNA: TGTGCCATCAGTGAGCGTCCCCCGGGACAGGGGGGGACCGGGGAGCTGTTTTTT.

This chain uses TRBV5-1 with TRBJ2-4, with TRBD2 matching over 9 bases. The CDR3 is made up of 16 amino acids. V shed 4 bases, J shed 0 bases, and the junction held 5 bases outside the gene matches. The germline V gene encodes CDR1 SGHRS and CDR2 YFSETQ. The CDR3 DNA reads as TGCGCCAGCAGCACCCCTAGCGGGGTAGCCAAAAACATTCAGTACTTC. Translation: CASSTPSGVAKNIQYF.

In this sample, this clone turned up once. The rearrangement joins TRBV27 to TRBJ1-4; D is uncertain. V gave up 1 base and J gave up 1 base, with 13 bases separating them. CDR3 length equals 17 residues. The germline V gene encodes CDR1 MNHEY and CDR2 SMNVEV (reference sequence). The CDR3 reads CASSLYGVYQTNEKLFF. In DNA, the CDR3 is TGTGCCAGCAGTTTATACGGGGTTTACCAAACTAATGAAAAACTGTTTTTT.

The chain is built from TRBV7-3 and TRBJ1-2, with D perhaps matching TRBD1 (6 bases). V lost 5 bases and J 2 bases, leaving 9 bases between the germline ends. CDR3 length: 13 residues. CDR1 SGHTA and CDR2 FQGTGA come from the germline V gene. This CDR3 is CASSPGQNYGYTF. The CDR3 DNA reads TGTGCCAGCAGCCCTGGACAGAACTATGGCTACACCTTC.

The gene calls are TRBV5-1 and TRBJ2-4, with TRBD1 as a possible D gene (6 bases). CDR3 length: 15 amino acids. Germline-derived CDR1 and CDR2 are SGHRS and YFSETQ. V lost 0 bases to trimming and J lost 5 bases, with 12 bases between them. CDR3 DNA: TGCGCCAGCAGCTTGGGGTCAGGGGCCCAAAACATTCAGTACTTC. As protein: CASSLGSGAQNIQYF.

The chain couples TRBV5-1 to TRBJ2-4; 10 nucleotides line up with TRBD1. The CDR3 sequence is 15 residues long. Germline V lookup: CDR1 SGHRS, CDR2 YFSETQ. V shed 0 bases, J shed 8 bases, and the junction held 5 bases outside the gene matches. In DNA, the CDR3 is TGCGCCAGCAGCTTGGGACAGGGGGCGAGAGACATTCAGTACTTC. Residues: CASSLGQGARDIQYF.

The CDR3 sequence: CATSREAREAPYEQFF. CDR3 nucleotide sequence: TGTGCCACCAGCAGAGAAGCGAGAGAGGCCCCCTATGAGCAGTTCTTC. V usage is TRBV15 and J usage is TRBJ2-1; D is unclear. Germline values: CDR1 LNHNV, CDR2 YYDKDF (reference sequence). V was trimmed by 0 bases and J by 8 bases, leaving 17 bases between them. The CDR3 totals 16 residues.